This note documents a single T cell receptor beta chain sequence. As yet, its antigen is unknown. This sample stems from a study of STAT3 mutations in large granular lymphocyte leukemia. Looking at the study overall: Among longitudinally sequenced T-LGLL patients, roughly half had canonical activating STAT3 mutations detected.

The repertoire was sequenced with immunoSEQ multiplex PCR; TCRdb's copy has only in-frame clones and lacks some. The table shows around 5,400 clones, with about 50% occurring only once. With 0 bases clipped from V and 7 bases from J, the junction kept 4 bases outside the gene matches. The CDR3 runs to 15 residues. Germline values: CDR1 SGHRS, CDR2 YFSETQ. Study findings and constraints: Persisting codominant clonotypes may have hidden a small pathogenic clone. Some patients had dominant TCR clones larger than their STAT3 mutant burden. In T-cell large granular lymphocyte leukemia, about half of patients showed multiple immunodominant subclonotypes. Sampling intervals varied between patients and samples.

The sequencing sample was made of peripheral blood mononuclear cells. The chain carries TRBV5-1 and TRBJ1-4; 9 bases are a match to TRBD1. This sequence was found in a woman in her 70s with T-cell large granular lymphocyte leukemia. Some clones in this sample may be carry-over from other donors' samples. This chain's CDR3 is CASSLGGQGSEKLFF. In nucleotides, the CDR3 is TGCGCCAGCAGCTTGGGAGGACAGGGGAGTGAAAAACTGTTTTTT.